This TCR beta chain was identified in a study of Ad26.COV2.S vaccination and SARS-CoV-2 variants. Whole-study results and caveats: Possibly, TCR breadth and depth analyses underestimated total T cell responses.

This sample's treatment: some 20 received Ad26.COV2.S at low or high dose, single or two shots; five or six received placebo; per-sample allocation not given. It was on day 63 after the first vaccine or placebo injection that samples were taken. As regards this clone: Antigen: not known.

The V gene lost 4 bases and the J gene lost 7 bases, with 10 bases spanning the gap. The CDR3 contains 14 residues. Germline assignment: CDR1 KGHDR and CDR2 SFDVKD. Sequencing was performed with immunoSEQ multiplex PCR; in TCRdb, only in-frame clones are kept and a portion is missing. This repertoire shows about 450,000 clones, approximately 89% found once; its top ten account for approximately 2.5%. The chain combines TRBV24-1 with TRBJ1-6; D uncertain. The sequence was collected from a person between 18 and 60 years old who received the Ad26.COV2.S COVID-19 vaccine or a placebo. This sample comprised peripheral blood, obtained in a trial of Ad26.COV2.S vaccine versus placebo. Here the CDR3 DNA reads TGTGCCACCAGTGACACACAGCCAAATTCACCCCTCCACTTT. It specifies CATSDTQPNSPLHF.